Here is one T cell receptor beta chain with its context. The antigen is unknown. The data derive from a study of T cell repertoires in cytomegalovirus infection. General study findings and limits: In two of eight donors, the top clonotype was HLA-C-restricted CMV-specific. Of the TCR beta families, the public ones yielded a cumulative frequency that identified carriers of CMV plus the relevant HLA.

V lost 2 bases to trimming and J lost 10 bases, with 23 bases between them. This CDR3 comprises 15 residues. Germline loops: CDR1 GTSNPN, CDR2 SVGIG (reference sequence). TCRdb redid the calling of the reads with MiXCR, one entry per CDR3 protein. The profile shows some 200,000 distinct CDR3 sequences, 7.5% to 10% of them singletons. The receptor comes from a human donor in good health (CMV status not recorded). Some clones in this sample may be carry-over from other donors' samples. This chain links TRBV30 with TRBJ1-2, with D maybe TRBD1 (6 bases). Source material: PBMCs. CDR3 coding DNA: TGTGCCTGGAGTAAGATTAAAGCCTCAGGGGACGTCTACACCTTC. Protein sequence: CAWSKIKASGDVYTF.